Listed here are 27 T cell receptor beta chains from one sample, sequenced in a study of blood T cell repertoires in COVID-19 (dated by TCRdb to the early 2020s). The library was built by means of the immunoSEQ multiplex PCR assay. TCRdb limited this immuneACCESS table to in-frame rearrangements with V and J called. A share of clones is missing; checked studies link under half to unresolved V genes, and the rest is unexplained. The sample table contains a few hundred thousand clones; only one count was recorded for more than 75% of them. The ten largest clones represent 5.5% to 7.5% of the sample. Specimen: peripheral blood. These receptors all come from a woman aged 65 to 85 with active or convalescent COVID-19.

The CDR3 spells CSASHGVSNQPQHF. The DNA of the CDR3 is TGCAGTGCTAGTCACGGGGTCAGCAATCAGCCCCAGCATTTT. The chain couples TRBV20-1 to TRBJ1-5, with no clear D. Germline loops: CDR1 DFQATT, CDR2 SNEGSKA (reference sequence). V was pared by 3 bases and J by 1 base, with 10 bases between. The CDR3 is 14 residues long.

This clone was found once. Here the CDR3 reads CSVVPRDEQFF. DNA of the CDR3: TGCAGCGTTGTGCCGAGGGATGAGCAGTTCTTC. The genes are TRBV29-1 and TRBJ2-1; possibly TRBD2 for D (5 bases). V was clipped by 4 bases and J by 8 bases, with 9 bases between them. The CDR3 has 11 residues. Germline V gene sequence: CDR1 SQVTM, CDR2 ANQGSEA.

This clone was counted only a few times. The rearrangement joins TRBV7-9 to TRBJ2-3, with 8 bases matching TRBD2. Per germline, CDR1 SEHNR and CDR2 FQNEAQ (reference sequence). V was pared by 5 bases and J by 2 bases, with 6 bases of the junction left unmatched. The CDR3 sequence is 15 residues long. CDR3 in amino acids: CASSPVAGFTDTQYF. As DNA, the CDR3 is TGTGCCAGCAGCCCTGTAGCGGGGTTCACAGATACGCAGTATTTT.

The chain is built from TRBV7-6 and TRBJ2-7, with D unclear. V shed 5 bases and J shed 7 bases, with 9 bases lying between them. This CDR3 has 11 amino acids. The germline gives CDR1 SGHVS, CDR2 FNYEAQ. The CDR3 nucleotides are TGTGCCAGCAGCCTGGCCAGGGAGCAGTACTTC. This gives the protein CASSLAREQYF.

The gene calls are TRBV18 and TRBJ2-7; a weak D match, TRBD1 (6 bases). Trimming removed 10 bases from V and 7 bases from J, with 20 bases in between. This CDR3 comprises 13 residues. Germline V gives CDR1 KGHSH, CDR2 LQKENI. CDR3 residues: CATSTGYSSEQYF. The CDR3 nucleotides read TGTGCCACCTCGACAGGCTATAGCAGTGAGCAGTACTTC.

The genes are TRBV5-4 and TRBJ2-7; 8 positions match TRBD1. Losses at the gene ends were 0 bases for V and 4 bases for J; bases not matched to a gene: 3. The CDR3 sequence is 14 residues long. Germline loops: CDR1 SGHNT, CDR2 YYREEE (reference sequence). In DNA form, the CDR3 reads TGTGCCAGCAGCTTGGACAGGGGGAGATACGAGCAGTACTTC. Protein sequence: CASSLDRGRYEQYF.

This clone showed up just once. The chain combines TRBV10-3 with TRBJ1-2, with 9 bases fitting TRBD1. The CDR3 covers 12 residues. Trimming at V came to 11 bases and at J to 7 bases, leaving 8 bases not matched to a gene. Germline CDR1 ENHRY, CDR2 SYGVKD. CDR3 nucleotide sequence: TGTGCCCTGTGGACAGGGGAAAGTGGCTACACCTTC. This encodes CALWTGESGYTF.

The count of this clone is one. The rearrangement uses TRBV19 and TRBJ1-5, with D tentatively TRBD1 (5 bases). V was pared by 5 bases and J by 7 bases, with 15 bases between. Germline CDR1 reads LNHDA; CDR2 reads SQIVND (reference sequence). The CDR3 spans 14 residues. The CDR3 nucleotides read TGTGCCAGTAGTCCGGGACGGGCGGGACAGCCCCAGCATTTT. Encoded protein: CASSPGRAGQPQHF.

The rearrangement uses TRBV4-3 and TRBJ2-3, with D unclear. Deletions cut 1 base from V and 2 bases from J, with 7 bases between. The CDR3 contains 14 residues. Germline-derived CDR1 and CDR2 are LGHNA and YSLEER. The CDR3 coding sequence is TGCGCCAGCAGCCAAGGCCTAATCACAGATACGCAGTATTTT. This codes for CASSQGLITDTQYF.

The rearrangement links TRBV3-1 (or the pseudogene TRBV3-2) to TRBJ1-3, with no clear D. The CDR3 is 13 amino acids. Trimming stripped 4 bases from V and 8 bases from J, with 12 bases between. The germline V gene encodes CDR1 LGHDT and CDR2 YNNKEL (reference sequence). The CDR3 DNA reads as TGTGCCAGCAGCCCATACTCGGTGCACACCATATATTTT. Protein sequence: CASSPYSVHTIYF.

The J gene is TRBJ2-3, the V gene TRBV29-1; D is possibly TRBD2 (6 bases). This CDR3 contains 17 residues. Germline-derived CDR1 and CDR2 are SQVTM and ANQGSEA. Trimming cost V 2 bases and J 1 base, with 19 bases left between them. The CDR3 DNA reads TGCAGCGTTGAATTGGGGGGACTGGGCGGGGGCACAGATACGCAGTATTTT. Its translation: CSVELGGLGGGTDTQYF.

This chain links TRBV6-2 or TRBV6-3 with TRBJ2-5, with D tentatively TRBD1 (6 bases). Germline loops: CDR1 MNHEY, CDR2 SVGEGT. V was trimmed by 0 bases and J by 10 bases, leaving 9 bases between them. The CDR3 extends over 12 amino acids. CDR3 residues: CASSYSPGVQYF. CDR3 coding DNA: TGTGCCAGCAGTTACTCGCCAGGGGTCCAGTACTTC.

J is TRBJ2-2 and V is TRBV9; D perhaps matches TRBD2 (6 bases). This CDR3 is 18 amino acids long. The ends were cut back, 6 bases at V and 7 bases at J, with 28 bases in the middle. Germline CDR1 is SGDLS and CDR2 is YYNGEE. Here the CDR3 reads CASTRTEGDPRGNGELFF. CDR3 DNA: TGTGCCAGCACCCGAACCGAAGGGGACCCGCGGGGAAACGGGGAGCTGTTTTTT.

V and J are TRBV5-1 and TRBJ1-2; no definite D call. Trimming removed 1 base at V and 9 bases at J, with 16 bases between. The CDR3 is 14 amino acids. Germline V gives CDR1 SGHRS, CDR2 YFSETQ. The CDR3 nucleotides are TGCGCCAGCAGCTTGAACGGGGAGTACAGAAGCTACACCTTC. This gives the protein CASSLNGEYRSYTF.

This clone showed up just a few times. The V and J genes are TRBV21-1 and TRBJ1-4. TRBV21-1 is recorded as a pseudogene. This CDR3 region has 19 residues. CDR3 in amino acids: CASSLTWGGYGLTNEKLFF. CDR3 coding DNA: TGTGCCAGCAGCCTTACCTGGGGGGGTTATGGACTAACTAATGAAAAACTGTTTTTT.

The gene calls are TRBV5-1 and TRBJ1-5; no reliable D call. Trimming took 0 bases from V and 6 from J, leaving 13 bases between them. Germline loops: CDR1 SGHRS, CDR2 YFSETQ. This CDR3 contains 15 residues. The CDR3 DNA sequence: TGCGCCAGCAGCTTGGGGGCCTCAATGGGTCAGCCCCAGCATTTT. Its translation: CASSLGASMGQPQHF.

The rearrangement joins TRBV5-1 to TRBJ2-5, with TRBD2 matching 13 bases. The germline V gene encodes CDR1 SGHRS and CDR2 YFSETQ. The CDR3 runs to 16 residues. Trimming at V came to 7 bases and at J to 5 bases, leaving 11 bases not matched to a gene. CDR3 nucleotides: TGCGCCAGCTCCCGGGGACTAGCGGGGCGGGAGGAGACCCAGTACTTC. This gives the protein CASSRGLAGREETQYF. The variable domain in full, completed from reference TRBV5-1 and TRBJ2-5, reads KAGVTQTPRYLIKTRGQQVTLSCSPISGHRSVSWYQQTPGQGLQFLFEYFSETQRNKGNFPGRFSGRQFSNSRSEMNVSTLELGDSALYLCASSRGLAGREETQYFGPGTRLLVL.

The chain uses TRBV2 and TRBJ1-3; 8 bases align to TRBD1. This CDR3 comprises 13 residues. Germline CDR1 and CDR2: SNHLY and FYNNEI. After removal of 8 bases from V and 4 bases from J, the junction contained 4 bases not matched to a gene. CDR3 nucleotide sequence: TGTGCCAGCTCCAGGGGGCAAGGAAACACCATATATTTT. This translates into CASSRGQGNTIYF.

This clone was seen a handful of times. The chain links TRBV9 to TRBJ1-1, with TRBD1 as a possible D gene (5 bases). Trimming took off 3 bases at V and 1 base at J, with 7 bases between the two ends. Germline CDR1 and CDR2: SGDLS and YYNGEE. The CDR3 length is 13 residues. CDR3 in amino acids: CASSEQGNTEAFF. CDR3 nucleotide sequence: TGTGCCAGCAGCGAGCAGGGGAACACTGAAGCTTTCTTT.

CDR3 nucleotides: TGTGCCAGCAGCGTAGTGGGACAGGGGGCTCTCTGGGAGCTGTTTTTT. This gives the protein CASSVVGQGALWELFF. This chain links TRBV9 with TRBJ2-2, with 12 bases identical to TRBD1. The CDR3 has 16 residues. CDR1 is SGDLS, CDR2 YYNGEE, per germline. V shed 0 bases, J shed 9 bases, and the junction held 6 bases outside the gene matches.

The chain employs TRBV2 and TRBJ2-7; 13 bases fit TRBD2. J gave up 1 base and V 6 bases, and 12 bases lay outside the gene matches. Germline V gives CDR1 SNHLY, CDR2 FYNNEI. The CDR3 runs 18 residues. For the CDR3, the DNA is TGTGCCAGCAGCGCCCCGGGACTAGCGGGGAGCTTTTCCTACGAGCAGTACTTC. It yields the protein CASSAPGLAGSFSYEQYF.

The rearrangement uses TRBV25-1 and TRBJ1-1; perhaps TRBD1 as D (6 bases). The germline V gene has CDR1 MGHDK and CDR2 SYGVNS. The CDR3 has 13 amino acids. Between the trimmed V and J ends, which lost 7 bases and 1 base, there was a span of 10 bases. The CDR3 DNA reads TGTGCCAGCACGGGACATCAGAACACTGAAGCTTTCTTT. Protein sequence: CASTGHQNTEAFF.

The rearrangement joins TRBV27 to TRBJ2-7, with 8 bases fitting TRBD1. Germline CDR1 and CDR2: MNHEY and SMNVEV (reference sequence). V gave up 4 bases and J gave up 5 bases; unmatched junction bases: 4. There are 13 residues in the CDR3. The chain's CDR3 is CASSSDRGNEQYF. Written as DNA, the CDR3 is TGTGCCAGCAGTTCTGACAGGGGTAACGAGCAGTACTTC.

This chain uses TRBV9 with TRBJ2-3; D unresolved. The CDR3 spans 13 residues. Per the germline V gene, CDR1 is SGDLS and CDR2 is YYNGEE. V was cut by 0 bases and J by 7 bases, with 9 bases left in between. CDR3 coding DNA: TGTGCCAGCAGCGTAGTTGATGCGCATACGCAGTATTTT. Its protein is CASSVVDAHTQYF.

Written as DNA, the CDR3 is TGCGCCAGCAGGCTTTTTACGGACACTGAAGCTTTCTTT. Encoded protein: CASRLFTDTEAFF. The chain joins TRBV5-1 to TRBJ1-1; D is unclear. The V and J ends lost 5 bases and 3 bases respectively, with 11 bases between them. In germline, CDR1 is SGHRS, CDR2 YFSETQ. The CDR3 is 13 residues long. Together with reference TRBV5-1 and TRBJ1-1, the CDR3 gives the full variable domain: KAGVTQTPRYLIKTRGQQVTLSCSPISGHRSVSWYQQTPGQGLQFLFEYFSETQRNKGNFPGRFSGRQFSNSRSEMNVSTLELGDSALYLCASRLFTDTEAFFGQGTRLTVV.

V usage is TRBV6-2 or TRBV6-3 and J usage is TRBJ2-7; no clear D. Per the germline V gene, CDR1 is MNHEY and CDR2 is SVGEGT. The CDR3 has 12 amino acids. Trimming pared 4 bases from V and 3 bases from J, leaving 7 bases between. DNA for the CDR3: TGTGCCAGCAGTTCGCTAGTCTACGAGCAGTACTTC. Its protein product is CASSSLVYEQYF.

The gene calls are TRBV7-8 and TRBJ1-2; 7 bases are a match to TRBD1. Looked up from germline, CDR1 is SGHVS and CDR2 is FQNEAQ. The CDR3 has 16 amino acids. J lost 0 bases, V lost 5 bases, and 9 bases had no gene match. The CDR3 here is CASSRLRGTANYGYTF. CDR3 nucleotides: TGTGCCAGCAGCCGGCTAAGGGGGACAGCTAACTATGGCTACACCTTC.